The rows below give T cell receptor beta chains drawn from one sample of a study of shared clonotypes between healthy human individuals. Method: immunoSEQ multiplex PCR; TCRdb's copy keeps in-frame clones and lacks some. Altogether 2 million to 2.5 million clones are present, less than 95% being singletons, with the ten largest covering 0.3% to 0.4%. The sample taken for sequencing was naive CD4+ T cells from PBMCs. The receptor set was obtained from a man in his late teens or twenties in good health. Some clones in this sample may be carry-over from other donors' samples. Both conserved end residues are part of each CDR3. The order of the fields is J gene, V gene, clone size, CDR3 length, CDR3 protein. Part of the rows lack a size; the others show once, few, many or a class for expanded clones.

j_call: TRBJ1-6; v_call: TRBV5-4; clone_size: .; cdr3_length: 16; cdr3_aa: CASSFDGGGTNSPLHF
j_call: TRBJ2-7; v_call: TRBV5-1; clone_size: .; cdr3_length: 14; cdr3_aa: CASSLLDRGDLQYF
j_call: TRBJ1-5; v_call: TRBV29-1; clone_size: once; cdr3_length: 13; cdr3_aa: CSASGQGGQPQHF
j_call: TRBJ2-7; v_call: TRBV6-5; clone_size: .; cdr3_length: 11; cdr3_aa: CASSYNSEQYF
j_call: TRBJ2-7; v_call: TRBV7-2; clone_size: .; cdr3_length: 13; cdr3_aa: CASSLLKGGEQYF
j_call: TRBJ1-1; v_call: TRBV29-1; clone_size: .; cdr3_length: 12; cdr3_aa: CSGAQGNTEAFF
j_call: TRBJ1-4; v_call: TRBV19; clone_size: .; cdr3_length: 16; cdr3_aa: CASSIKYGVDNEKLFF
j_call: TRBJ1-2; v_call: TRBV7-3; clone_size: .; cdr3_length: 13; cdr3_aa: CASSSGTGQGYTF
j_call: TRBJ2-5; v_call: TRBV25-1; clone_size: .; cdr3_length: 14; cdr3_aa: CASSEPTAEETQYF
j_call: TRBJ1-2; v_call: TRBV19; clone_size: .; cdr3_length: 15; cdr3_aa: CASSTPWDRRYGYTF
j_call: TRBJ2-3; v_call: TRBV4-3; clone_size: .; cdr3_length: 15; cdr3_aa: CASSPNDLNGLTQYF
j_call: TRBJ2-1; v_call: TRBV5-1; clone_size: .; cdr3_length: 17; cdr3_aa: CASSWGSIAGEYYEQFF
j_call: TRBJ2-1; v_call: TRBV7-9; clone_size: .; cdr3_length: 16; cdr3_aa: CASSRKLAGPYNEQFF
j_call: TRBJ1-1; v_call: TRBV30; clone_size: .; cdr3_length: 14; cdr3_aa: CAWSRVVGATEAFF
j_call: TRBJ1-1; v_call: TRBV6-1; clone_size: .; cdr3_length: 11; cdr3_aa: CASTGNTEAFF
j_call: TRBJ2-1; v_call: TRBV7-2; clone_size: .; cdr3_length: 16; cdr3_aa: CASSFSGTSSYNEQFF
j_call: TRBJ1-1; v_call: TRBV15; clone_size: .; cdr3_length: 13; cdr3_aa: CATSPRRGTEAFF
j_call: TRBJ2-7; v_call: TRBV9; clone_size: .; cdr3_length: 14; cdr3_aa: CASSVDAEYYEQYF
j_call: TRBJ1-6; v_call: TRBV7-9; clone_size: .; cdr3_length: 14; cdr3_aa: CASTLTGDNSPLHF
j_call: TRBJ2-7; v_call: TRBV11-2; clone_size: .; cdr3_length: 16; cdr3_aa: CASSGASQGTAYEQYF
j_call: TRBJ2-1; v_call: TRBV4-3; clone_size: .; cdr3_length: 13; cdr3_aa: CASSHGGRNEQFF
j_call: TRBJ1-5; v_call: TRBV19; clone_size: .; cdr3_length: 16; cdr3_aa: CASANSLGEIDQPQHF
j_call: TRBJ1-5; v_call: TRBV30; clone_size: once; cdr3_length: 15; cdr3_aa: CAWSPPHLRMQPQHF
j_call: .; v_call: TRBV5-6; clone_size: once; cdr3_length: 16; cdr3_aa: CASSPSPPKASHEQYF
j_call: TRBJ2-7; v_call: TRBV18; clone_size: once; cdr3_length: 15; cdr3_aa: CASSIDLAGTYEQYF
j_call: TRBJ1-4; v_call: TRBV28; clone_size: .; cdr3_length: 13; cdr3_aa: CASSPTGIEKLFF
j_call: TRBJ2-7; v_call: TRBV4-1; clone_size: .; cdr3_length: 16; cdr3_aa: CASSQGVLAGHGEQYF
j_call: TRBJ2-1; v_call: TRBV11-2; clone_size: .; cdr3_length: 15; cdr3_aa: CASSLGTGGGNEQFF
j_call: TRBJ2-7; v_call: TRBV6-1; clone_size: .; cdr3_length: 15; cdr3_aa: CASSPIAGEAYEQYF
j_call: TRBJ2-1; v_call: TRBV7-2; clone_size: .; cdr3_length: 13; cdr3_aa: CASSLGSFSKQFF
j_call: TRBJ2-3; v_call: TRBV5-1; clone_size: .; cdr3_length: 13; cdr3_aa: CASSLIPTDTQYF
j_call: TRBJ2-7; v_call: TRBV9; clone_size: .; cdr3_length: 16; cdr3_aa: CASSVGGTGGIYEQYF
j_call: TRBJ2-1; v_call: TRBV7-6; clone_size: few; cdr3_length: 15; cdr3_aa: CASGPAGTAYNEQFF
j_call: TRBJ2-1; v_call: TRBV7-2; clone_size: .; cdr3_length: 15; cdr3_aa: CASTREVSSYNEQFF
j_call: TRBJ1-2; v_call: TRBV28; clone_size: .; cdr3_length: 13; cdr3_aa: CASSFGTPYGYTF
j_call: TRBJ1-2; v_call: TRBV11-3; clone_size: once; cdr3_length: 17; cdr3_aa: CASSLEGPGKTNYGYTF
j_call: TRBJ2-1; v_call: TRBV7-2; clone_size: .; cdr3_length: 14; cdr3_aa: CASSNSWVEPLLFF
j_call: TRBJ2-2; v_call: TRBV19; clone_size: .; cdr3_length: 14; cdr3_aa: CASSIAGVTGELFF
j_call: TRBJ1-4; v_call: TRBV7-8; clone_size: .; cdr3_length: 14; cdr3_aa: CASSLGALREKLFF
j_call: TRBJ2-7; v_call: TRBV5-8; clone_size: .; cdr3_length: 14; cdr3_aa: CASSLQGPTYEQYF
j_call: TRBJ2-7; v_call: TRBV7-6; clone_size: .; cdr3_length: 15; cdr3_aa: CASRPGLATTYEQYF
j_call: TRBJ2-5; v_call: TRBV28; clone_size: .; cdr3_length: 13; cdr3_aa: CASKEGGGETQYF
j_call: TRBJ2-7; v_call: TRBV15; clone_size: once; cdr3_length: 14; cdr3_aa: CATSRDAGGGEQYF
j_call: TRBJ1-2; v_call: TRBV10-3; clone_size: once; cdr3_length: 15; cdr3_aa: CAISVQDRGSYGYTF
j_call: TRBJ2-2; v_call: TRBV27; clone_size: .; cdr3_length: 18; cdr3_aa: CASSLPPRTGPGDGELFF
j_call: TRBJ2-1; v_call: TRBV7-8; clone_size: .; cdr3_length: 15; cdr3_aa: CASTIAEYSYNEQFF